The 19 T cell receptor beta chains below come from one sample, sequenced in a study of shared clonotypes between healthy human individuals. Produced via immunoSEQ multiplex PCR; TCRdb's table is partial and in-frame only. The sample contains 2,500,000 or so clones, approximately 94% of which appear only once. What was sequenced was naive CD4+ T cells from PBMCs. Regarding subset: CD45RA+ positively selected. The receptors were sampled from a man in his late teens or twenties in good health. Some clones in this sample may be carry-over from other donors' samples.

This clone has just one count. The sample contains more than one DNA sequence encoding this CDR3. The CDR3 sequence is CASSLAAHYNEQFF. The CDR3 nucleotides are TGCGCCAGCAGCTTGGCCGCTCACTACAATGAGCAGTTCTTC. This sequence joins TRBV5-1 and TRBJ2-1, with unresolved D. The CDR3 has 14 amino acids. Per germline, CDR1 SGHRS and CDR2 YFSETQ. Trimming pared 0 bases from V and 3 bases from J, leaving 7 bases between.

The chain joins TRBV4-1 to TRBJ2-3; TRBD2 might be the D (6 bases). The germline V gene encodes CDR1 MGHRA and CDR2 YSYEKL. Trimming stripped 5 bases from V and 2 bases from J, with 14 bases between. CDR3 length: 15 residues. The CDR3 DNA is TGCGCCAGCAGCAAAGTTGCGGGAACCACAGATACGCAGTATTTT. Translated, it gives CASSKVAGTTDTQYF.

The V and J genes are TRBV5-1 and TRBJ2-3; 7 positions match TRBD1. Germline CDR1 SGHRS, CDR2 YFSETQ. CDR3 length: 16 residues. After removal of 4 bases from V and 2 bases from J, the junction contained 10 bases not matched to a gene. The CDR3 DNA follows: TGCGCCAGCAGCCCTAACAGGGGTCCTTCCACAGATACGCAGTATTTT. Its protein is CASSPNRGPSTDTQYF.

In this sample, this clone turned up once. In the same sample, other DNA sequences code for this CDR3. This chain links TRBV30 with TRBJ2-7; D might be TRBD2 (6 bases). CDR1 and CDR2 (germline): GTSNPN, SVGIG (reference sequence). The V and J ends lost 1 base and 7 bases respectively, with 8 bases between them. This CDR3 is 11 amino acids long. The CDR3 reads CAWSGGGEQYF. In DNA form, the CDR3 reads TGTGCCTGGAGTGGTGGGGGGGAGCAGTACTTC.

The chain is built from TRBV5-1 and TRBJ2-1; TRBD2 matches 11 bases. The germline V gene has CDR1 SGHRS and CDR2 YFSETQ. The trim removed 2 bases at V and 8 bases at J, leaving 12 bases unmatched. CDR3 length: 17 residues. The CDR3 here is CASSLPLAGGPSDEQFF. CDR3 DNA sequence: TGCGCCAGCAGCTTACCCCTAGCGGGAGGCCCATCGGATGAGCAGTTCTTC.

The rearrangement links TRBV7-2 to TRBJ1-5, with D perhaps matching TRBD1 (5 bases). The CDR3 spans 16 residues. Germline-derived CDR1 and CDR2 are SGHTA and FQGNSA. The ends were cut back, 2 bases at V and 2 bases at J, with 13 bases in the middle. The CDR3 sequence: CASSLLWQGGNQPQHF. In nucleotides, the CDR3 is TGTGCCAGCAGCTTATTGTGGCAGGGTGGCAATCAGCCCCAGCATTTT.

CDR3 DNA: TGTGCCAGCAGCCCGGGACAGGGCGAGCAGTACTTC. Protein product: CASSPGQGEQYF. The rearrangement joins TRBV7-9 to TRBJ2-7; 9 nucleotides match TRBD1. Trimming at V came to 5 bases and at J to 6 bases, leaving 2 bases not matched to a gene. Germline V gene sequence: CDR1 SEHNR, CDR2 FQNEAQ (reference sequence). The length of the CDR3 is 12 residues.

V is TRBV19 and J is TRBJ1-5; D is uncertain. This CDR3 is 12 amino acids long. The V and J ends lost 5 bases and 4 bases respectively, with 6 bases between them. Germline CDR1 and CDR2: LNHDA and SQIVND (reference sequence). Here the CDR3 reads CASSRRNQPQHF. The CDR3 DNA reads as TGTGCCAGTAGTCGACGTAATCAGCCCCAGCATTTT.

This clone has a single count. One junction end does not reproduce the germline sequence, and a read error may be involved. V gene TRBV5-1 combines with J gene TRBJ2-7; weak D call: TRBD2 (6 bases). The CDR3 has 11 residues. CDR1 and CDR2 (germline): SGHRS, YFSETQ. This CDR3 reads CASSLPPGENF. Here the CDR3 DNA reads TGCGCCAGCAGCTTACCCCCGGGGGAGAACTTC. Variable domain in full (rest from reference TRBV5-1 and TRBJ2-7): KAGVTQTPRYLIKTRGQQVTLSCSPISGHRSVSWYQQTPGQGLQFLFEYFSETQRNKGNFPGRFSGRQFSNSRSEMNVSTLELGDSALYLCASSLPPGENFGPGTRLTVT.

This chain links TRBV9 with TRBJ2-3, with TRBD1 as a possible D gene (7 bases). The V gene lost 4 bases and the J gene lost 7 bases, with 22 bases spanning the gap. Looked up from germline, CDR1 is SGDLS and CDR2 is YYNGEE. The CDR3 runs to 16 residues. The CDR3 reads CASSSVAGGSSNTQYF. The CDR3 DNA is TGTGCCAGCAGCTCAGTGGCAGGGGGGTCGTCAAATACGCAGTATTTT.

V is TRBV5-1 and J is TRBJ2-1, with 7 bases matching TRBD1. Germline CDR1 is SGHRS and CDR2 is YFSETQ. The V gene end was trimmed by 0 bases and the J gene end by 5 bases; junction bases not matched to a gene: 2. The CDR3 sequence is 14 residues long. The CDR3 sequence: CASSLVGTDNEQFF. CDR3 in DNA: TGCGCCAGCAGCTTGGTTGGGACAGACAATGAGCAGTTCTTC.

The chain uses TRBV5-1 and TRBJ2-1; the match to TRBD2 covers 7 bases. Germline CDR1 is SGHRS and CDR2 is YFSETQ. The CDR3 is made up of 14 amino acids. Germline trimming cut 4 bases from V and 3 bases from J; bases unmatched to any gene: 4. The CDR3 sequence is CASSPGLVYNEQFF. The CDR3 DNA sequence: TGCGCCAGCAGCCCAGGACTAGTCTACAATGAGCAGTTCTTC.

The chain couples TRBV10-3 to TRBJ2-2; the D is unclear. The CDR3 runs 17 residues. Per the germline V gene, CDR1 is ENHRY and CDR2 is SYGVKD. Trimming stripped 0 bases from V and 3 bases from J, with 14 bases between. CDR3 sequence reads: CAISESRTPQDTGELFF. The CDR3 nucleotides are TGTGCCATCAGTGAGTCCCGGACCCCTCAGGACACCGGGGAGCTGTTTTTT.

The rearrangement joins TRBV7-8 to TRBJ2-7; the D is unclear. From germline, CDR1 is SGHVS and CDR2 FQNEAQ. This CDR3 spans 15 amino acids. V was clipped by 0 bases and J by 2 bases, with 11 bases between them. The CDR3 spells CASSLARIQAYEQYF. The CDR3, as DNA: TGTGCCAGCAGCTTAGCGAGGATCCAGGCCTACGAGCAGTACTTC.

The rearrangement uses TRBV4-2 and TRBJ2-5, with D perhaps matching TRBD1 (6 bases). Near its end, the DNA agrees better with TRBJ2-7, so the J call may be wrong. Germline CDR1 and CDR2: LGHNA and YNFKEQ. The CDR3 is made up of 14 amino acids. The CDR3 reads CASSPGQRRYEQYF. CDR3 DNA sequence: TGTGCCAGCAGCCCCGGACAGAGACGTTACGAGCAGTACTTC.

J is TRBJ2-1 and V is TRBV19, with 13 bases identical to TRBD2. CDR3 size: 17 residues. V lost 9 bases and J lost 7; bases outside the gene matches: 15. CDR1 and CDR2 (germline): LNHDA, SQIVND (reference sequence). Here the CDR3 reads CASPPRGLAGLGNEQFF. CDR3 DNA sequence: TGTGCCAGCCCTCCTCGGGGACTAGCGGGACTGGGGAATGAGCAGTTCTTC.

On this clone: The sample has other DNA sequences that encode this CDR3 too. The genes are TRBV5-1 and TRBJ1-1; maybe TRBD1 (6 bases). With 2 bases removed from V and 3 bases from J, the gap between germline ends came to 11 bases. Germline V gene sequence: CDR1 SGHRS, CDR2 YFSETQ. The CDR3 loop spans 14 amino acids. This chain's CDR3 is CASSFTGSDTEAFF. The DNA of the CDR3 is TGCGCCAGCAGCTTCACAGGGTCGGACACTGAAGCTTTCTTT.

The V and J genes are TRBV7-9 and TRBJ2-1, with TRBD2 matching 8 bases. Germline CDR1 is SEHNR and CDR2 is FQNEAQ (reference sequence). V lost 0 bases, J lost 12 bases, and 7 bases stayed unmatched. The CDR3 sequence is 14 residues long. DNA of the CDR3: TGTGCCAGCAGCTTAGCTGTCCAGCGGGAGTGGCAGTTCTTC. Encoded protein: CASSLAVQREWQFF.

The rearrangement links TRBV5-1 to TRBJ1-1; perhaps TRBD1 as D (5 bases). Germline values: CDR1 SGHRS, CDR2 YFSETQ. Trimming removed 6 bases from V and 4 bases from J, with 13 bases in between. The CDR3 covers 13 residues. CDR3 DNA sequence: TGCGCCAGCACCAGGGAAGTCGGCACTGAAGCTTTCTTT. This sequence encodes CASTREVGTEAFF.